This T cell receptor beta chain originates from a study of T cells in localized non-small cell lung cancer. Study-wide points: Sequencing was limited to one tumor region, leaving the possibility of heterogeneity open. Higher adjacent-lung clonality was associated with shorter survival. Clonality of T cells reached its maximum in uninvolved adjacent lung, surpassing tumor. Median detection of top 100 tumor clones in adjacent lung was approximately 50 clones.

V was pared by 5 bases and J by 1 base, with 12 bases between. Per germline, CDR1 MDHEN and CDR2 SYDVKM. The CDR3 extends over 15 amino acids. This clone was seen a few times. What it binds is not known. Produced via immunoSEQ multiplex PCR; TCRdb's table is partial and in-frame only. This repertoire shows tens of thousands of clones, around 90% found once; its top ten account for 25% to 30%. This TCR derives from a male donor older than 55 with stage II lung adenocarcinoma. The chain combines TRBV28 with TRBJ2-4; D is perhaps TRBD2 (5 bases). This specimen was peripheral blood mononuclear cells, taken before any cancer treatment. In DNA, the CDR3 is TGTGCCAGCAGTCGTCGCTCGGGGGCCAAAAACATTCAGTACTTC. Translated: CASSRRSGAKNIQYF.